Included here is one T cell receptor beta chain sequence, with context. Its specificity is unknown. The length of the CDR3 is 16 residues. CDR1 and CDR2 from the germline V gene are SGHNT and YENEEA. The V segment lost 3 bases and the J segment 1 base; nucleotides outside the gene matches: 8. The data stem from a study of cytotoxic CD8 clonotypes in ibrutinib-treated CLL. Across the whole study: Response sampling occurred after a median approximately eleven months of treatment (range 6 to 36). The study's findings and limits: Clonality (at baseline) was higher than in age-matched healthy donors and tracked circulating CD8+ T-cell counts. Public clonotypes were uncommon and contracted or stayed stable on treatment. Sampling times, which were not matched between the groups, differed between sustained-remission patients and progressing patients.

Assay used: immunoSEQ multiplex PCR; TCRdb lists only in-frame clones, some missing. The sample has about 160,000 clones; roughly 84% are singletons. V usage is TRBV11-3 and J usage is TRBJ2-7; the match to TRBD2 covers 8 bases. This specimen was PBMCs, taken at disease progression, from a patient treated with ibrutinib. This receptor was identified in a human donor with chronic lymphocytic leukemia. Written as DNA, the CDR3 is TGTGCCAGCAGCTTGGGGGGGTTAGCGGGATCCTACGAGCAGTACTTC. It encodes CASSLGGLAGSYEQYF.